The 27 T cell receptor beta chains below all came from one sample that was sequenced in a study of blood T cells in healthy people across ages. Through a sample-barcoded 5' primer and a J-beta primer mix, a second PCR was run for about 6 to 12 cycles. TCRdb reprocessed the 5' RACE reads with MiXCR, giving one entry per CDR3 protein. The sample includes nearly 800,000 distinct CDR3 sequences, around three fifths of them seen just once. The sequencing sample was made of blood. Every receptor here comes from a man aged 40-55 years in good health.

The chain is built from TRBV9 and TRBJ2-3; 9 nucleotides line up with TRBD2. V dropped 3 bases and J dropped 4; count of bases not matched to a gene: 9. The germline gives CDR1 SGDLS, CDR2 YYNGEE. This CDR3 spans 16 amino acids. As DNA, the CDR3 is TGTGCCAGCAGCGCGCACTCGCGGGGGGGAGCAGATACGCAGTATTTT. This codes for CASSAHSRGGADTQYF.

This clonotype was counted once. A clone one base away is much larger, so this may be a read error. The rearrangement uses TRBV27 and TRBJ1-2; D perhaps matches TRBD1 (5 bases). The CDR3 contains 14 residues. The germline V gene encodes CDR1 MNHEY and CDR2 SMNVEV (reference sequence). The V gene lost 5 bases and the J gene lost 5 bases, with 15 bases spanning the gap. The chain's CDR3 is CASSVGPTKYGYTF. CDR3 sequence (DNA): TGTGCCAGCAGTGTGGGACCCACAAAGTATGGCTACACCTTC.

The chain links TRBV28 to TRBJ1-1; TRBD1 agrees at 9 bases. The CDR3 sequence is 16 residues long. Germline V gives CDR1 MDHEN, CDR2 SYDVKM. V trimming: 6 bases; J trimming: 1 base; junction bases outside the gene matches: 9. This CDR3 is CASSSIQGAGNTEAFF. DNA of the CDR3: TGTGCCAGCAGCTCCATACAGGGGGCAGGGAACACTGAAGCTTTCTTT. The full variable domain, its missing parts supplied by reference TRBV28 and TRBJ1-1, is DVKVTQSSRYLVKRTGEKVFLECVQDMDHENMFWYRQDPGLGLRLIYFSYDVKMKEKGDIPEGYSVSREKKERFSLILESASTNQTSMYLCASSSIQGAGNTEAFFGQGTRLTVV.

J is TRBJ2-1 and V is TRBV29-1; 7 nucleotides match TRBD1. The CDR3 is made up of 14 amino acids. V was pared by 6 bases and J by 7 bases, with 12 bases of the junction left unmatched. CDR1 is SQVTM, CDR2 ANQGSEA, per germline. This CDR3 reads CSVLEGASGNEQFF. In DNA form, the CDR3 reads TGCAGCGTCCTCGAGGGGGCCAGTGGGAATGAGCAGTTCTTC.

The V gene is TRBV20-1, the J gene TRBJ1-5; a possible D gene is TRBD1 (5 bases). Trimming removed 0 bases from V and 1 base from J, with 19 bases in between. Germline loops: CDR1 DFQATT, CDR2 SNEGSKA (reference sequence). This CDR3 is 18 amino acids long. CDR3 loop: CSARDPWGGEGSNQPQHF. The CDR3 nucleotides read TGCAGTGCTAGAGATCCCTGGGGAGGGGAAGGAAGCAATCAGCCCCAGCATTTT.

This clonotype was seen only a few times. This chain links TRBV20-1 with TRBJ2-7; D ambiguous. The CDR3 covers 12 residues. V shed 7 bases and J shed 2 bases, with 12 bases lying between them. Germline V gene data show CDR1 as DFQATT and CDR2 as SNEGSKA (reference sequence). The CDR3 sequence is CSVLPLPYEQYF. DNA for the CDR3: TGCAGTGTGCTACCTTTACCCTACGAGCAGTACTTC.

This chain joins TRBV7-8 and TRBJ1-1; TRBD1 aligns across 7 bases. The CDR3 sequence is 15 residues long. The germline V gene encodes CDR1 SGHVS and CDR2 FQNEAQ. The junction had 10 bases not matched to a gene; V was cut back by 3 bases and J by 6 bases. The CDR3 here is CASSFDRAQGSEAFF. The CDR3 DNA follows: TGTGCCAGCAGCTTCGACAGGGCCCAGGGCTCTGAAGCTTTCTTT.

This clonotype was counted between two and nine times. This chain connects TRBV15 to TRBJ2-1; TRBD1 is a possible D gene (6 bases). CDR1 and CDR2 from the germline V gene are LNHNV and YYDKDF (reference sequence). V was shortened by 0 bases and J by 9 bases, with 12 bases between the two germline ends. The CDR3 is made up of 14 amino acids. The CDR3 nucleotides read TGTGCCACCAGCAGAGACACAGGGTTCACTGAGCAGTTCTTC. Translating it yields CATSRDTGFTEQFF.

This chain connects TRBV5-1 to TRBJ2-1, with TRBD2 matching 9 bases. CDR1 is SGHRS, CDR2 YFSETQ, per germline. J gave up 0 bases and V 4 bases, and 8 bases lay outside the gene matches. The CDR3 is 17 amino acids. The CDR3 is CASSNGGAGGSYNEQFF. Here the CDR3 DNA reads TGCGCCAGCAGCAATGGAGGAGCGGGGGGCTCCTACAATGAGCAGTTCTTC.

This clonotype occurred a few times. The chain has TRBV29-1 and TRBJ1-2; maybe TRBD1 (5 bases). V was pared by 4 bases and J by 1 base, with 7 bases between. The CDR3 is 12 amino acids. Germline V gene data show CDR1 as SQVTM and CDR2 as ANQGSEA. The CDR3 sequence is CSVAGNNYGYTF. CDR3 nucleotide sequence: TGCAGCGTTGCAGGGAATAACTATGGCTACACCTTC.

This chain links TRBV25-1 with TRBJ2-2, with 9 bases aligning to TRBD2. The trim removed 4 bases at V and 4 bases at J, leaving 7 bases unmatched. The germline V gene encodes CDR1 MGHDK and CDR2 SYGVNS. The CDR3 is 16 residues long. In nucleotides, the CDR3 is TGTGCCAGCAGTGTGGCCAGCGGGAGGAGCACCGGGGAGCTGTTTTTT. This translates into CASSVASGRSTGELFF.

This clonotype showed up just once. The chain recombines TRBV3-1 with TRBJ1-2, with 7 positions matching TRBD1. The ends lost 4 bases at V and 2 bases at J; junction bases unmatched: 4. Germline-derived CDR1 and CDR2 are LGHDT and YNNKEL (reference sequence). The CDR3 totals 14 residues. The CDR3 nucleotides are TGTGCCAGCAGCCCCCAAGGGGGCAACTATGGCTACACCTTC. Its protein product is CASSPQGGNYGYTF.

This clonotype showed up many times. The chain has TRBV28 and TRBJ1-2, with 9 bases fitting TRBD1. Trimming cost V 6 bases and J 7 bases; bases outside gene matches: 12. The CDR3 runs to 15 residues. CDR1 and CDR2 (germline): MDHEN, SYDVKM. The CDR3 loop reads CASSPGHRGRSGYTF. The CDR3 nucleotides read TGTGCCAGCAGCCCGGGTCACAGGGGGCGCAGTGGCTACACCTTC.

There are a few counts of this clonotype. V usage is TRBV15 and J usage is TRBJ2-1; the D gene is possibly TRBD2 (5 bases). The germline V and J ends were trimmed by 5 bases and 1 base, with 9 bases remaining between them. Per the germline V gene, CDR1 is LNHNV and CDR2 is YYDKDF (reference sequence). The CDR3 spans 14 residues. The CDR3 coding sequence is TGTGCCACCAGCGAAGGCGGGTCCTACAATGAGCAGTTCTTC. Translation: CATSEGGSYNEQFF.

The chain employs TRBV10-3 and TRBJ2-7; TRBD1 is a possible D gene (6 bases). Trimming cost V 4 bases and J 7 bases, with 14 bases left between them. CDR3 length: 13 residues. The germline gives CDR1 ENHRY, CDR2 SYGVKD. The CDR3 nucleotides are TGTGCCATCAGTGGGGACACAACGGGAGAGCAGTACTTC. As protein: CAISGDTTGEQYF.

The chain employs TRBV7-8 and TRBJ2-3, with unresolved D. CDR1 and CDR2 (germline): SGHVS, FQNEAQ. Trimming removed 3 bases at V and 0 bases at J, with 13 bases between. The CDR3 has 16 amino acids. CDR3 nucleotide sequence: TGTGCCAGCAGCTTTGGGCGGATTACTAGCACAGATACGCAGTATTTT. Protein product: CASSFGRITSTDTQYF.

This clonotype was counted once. The DNA of the CDR3 is TGTGCCATCGGGGACGGTCAGCCCCAGCATTTT. Translating gives CAIGDGQPQHF. The chain uses TRBV10-3 and TRBJ1-5; D possibly corresponds to TRBD1 (5 bases). The ends were cut back, 8 bases at V and 6 bases at J, with 8 bases in the middle. The CDR3 is 11 amino acids. Germline V CDR1 and CDR2: ENHRY, SYGVKD.

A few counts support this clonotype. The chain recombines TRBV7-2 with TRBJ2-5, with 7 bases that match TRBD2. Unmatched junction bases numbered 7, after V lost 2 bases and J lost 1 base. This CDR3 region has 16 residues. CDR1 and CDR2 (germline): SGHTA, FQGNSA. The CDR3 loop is CASSLSSGATQETQYF. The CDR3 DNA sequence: TGTGCCAGCAGCTTATCTAGCGGAGCAACCCAAGAGACCCAGTACTTC.

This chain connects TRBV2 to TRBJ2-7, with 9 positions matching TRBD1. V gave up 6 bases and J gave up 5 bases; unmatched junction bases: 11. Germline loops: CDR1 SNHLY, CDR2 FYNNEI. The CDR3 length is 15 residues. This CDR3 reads CASRARDRVVHEQYF. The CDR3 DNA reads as TGTGCCAGCAGGGCCCGGGACAGGGTAGTACACGAGCAGTACTTC.

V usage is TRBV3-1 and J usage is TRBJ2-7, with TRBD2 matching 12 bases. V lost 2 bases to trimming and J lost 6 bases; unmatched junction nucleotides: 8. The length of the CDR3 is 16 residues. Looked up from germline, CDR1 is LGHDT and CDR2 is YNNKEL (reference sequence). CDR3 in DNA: TGTGCCAGCAGCCAAAGTCTAGCGGGAGGGTTTCGCGAGCAGTACTTC. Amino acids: CASSQSLAGGFREQYF.

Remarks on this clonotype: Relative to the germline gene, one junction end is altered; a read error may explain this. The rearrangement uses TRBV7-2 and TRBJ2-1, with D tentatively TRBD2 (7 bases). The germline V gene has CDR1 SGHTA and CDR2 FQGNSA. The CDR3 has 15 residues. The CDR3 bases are TGTGCCTGCAGGCACCCCGTGGAGGGGGGGGATGAGCAGTTCTTC. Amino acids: CACRHPVEGGDEQFF.

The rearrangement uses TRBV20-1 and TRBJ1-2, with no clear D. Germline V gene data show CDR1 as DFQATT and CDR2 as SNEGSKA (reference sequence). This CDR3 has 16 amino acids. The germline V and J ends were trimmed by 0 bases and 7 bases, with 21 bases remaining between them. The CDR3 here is CSARDRRAPLLFGYTF. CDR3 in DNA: TGCAGTGCTAGAGATCGAAGGGCACCCTTGCTTTTTGGCTACACCTTC.

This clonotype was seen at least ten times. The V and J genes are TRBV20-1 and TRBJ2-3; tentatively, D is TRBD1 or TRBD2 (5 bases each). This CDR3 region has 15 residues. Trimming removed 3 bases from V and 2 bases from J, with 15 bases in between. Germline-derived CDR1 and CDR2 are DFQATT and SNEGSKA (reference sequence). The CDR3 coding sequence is TGCAGTGCTAGTCGATTGGTGGGGGACACAGATACGCAGTATTTT. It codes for CSASRLVGDTDTQYF.

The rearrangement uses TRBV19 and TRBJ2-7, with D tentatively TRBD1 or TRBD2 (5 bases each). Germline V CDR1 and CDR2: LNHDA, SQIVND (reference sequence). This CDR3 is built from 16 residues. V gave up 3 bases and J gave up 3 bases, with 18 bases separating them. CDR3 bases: TGTGCCAGTAGTATGCGTCGGGGCAGCGGCCTCTACGAGCAGTACTTC. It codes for CASSMRRGSGLYEQYF.

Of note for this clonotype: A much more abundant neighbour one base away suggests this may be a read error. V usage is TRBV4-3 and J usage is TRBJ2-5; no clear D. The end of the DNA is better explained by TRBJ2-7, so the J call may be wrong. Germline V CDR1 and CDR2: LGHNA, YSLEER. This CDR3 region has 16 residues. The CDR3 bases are TGCGCCAGCAGCCAAGAGTTCGACTGGCCGCCCTACGAGCAGTACTTC. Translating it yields CASSQEFDWPPYEQYF.

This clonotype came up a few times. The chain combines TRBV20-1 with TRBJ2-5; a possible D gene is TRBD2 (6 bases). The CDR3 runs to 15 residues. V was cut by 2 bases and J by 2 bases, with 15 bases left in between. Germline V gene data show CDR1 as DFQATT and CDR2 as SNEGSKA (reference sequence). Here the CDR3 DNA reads TGCAGTGCTAGACTCGGGAGTAGGCCTCAAGAGACCCAGTACTTC. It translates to CSARLGSRPQETQYF.

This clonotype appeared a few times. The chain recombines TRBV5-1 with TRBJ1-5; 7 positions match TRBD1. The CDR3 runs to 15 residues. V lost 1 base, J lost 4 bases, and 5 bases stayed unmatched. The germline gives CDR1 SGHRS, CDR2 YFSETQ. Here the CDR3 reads CASSLTGQDNQPQHF. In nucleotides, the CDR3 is TGCGCCAGCAGCTTGACCGGACAGGATAATCAGCCCCAGCATTTT.